The sequence of this T cell receptor beta chain was determined in a study of blood T cell repertoires in COVID-19 (TCRdb year 2020). As for the study more broadly: The collaborator samples originated in the United States, Italy and Spain and spanned the acute and convalescent phases of COVID-19. The dataset comprised deeply sampled blood TCRbeta repertoires from subjects exposed to, actively infected with, or recovered from COVID-19. The sample metadata nearly always contained a de-identified subject ID, COVID-19 status, age in years and sex. Where available, HLA class I and class II types were taken from metadata supplied by the sample provider and were not determined by assay-based typing. The material from the prospective study consisted of cDNA or gDNA derived from T cells, B-cell-depleted T cells, or PBMCs. Samples were obtained from the ongoing ImmuneRACE study (first 160 participants) and from some 1,200 subjects provided by 6 global collaborators. The repertoires were released in a freely available public database intended as a resource for research on the immune response to SARS-CoV-2. What the research found in general, with its limitations: How much clinical and demographic metadata was included differed by source and by participant, and the metadata was provided uncurated.

In regard to this clone: Its antigen specificity is not known. No much larger clone exists at a distance of one base, and base qualities are not known.

The germline V gene encodes CDR1 MNHEY and CDR2 SMNVEV (reference sequence). V is clipped by 2 bases and J by 4 bases, and the sequence between their germline boundaries is 8 bases long. Inclusive of the bounding cysteine and phenylalanine, the CDR3 is 13 residues long. Only the CDR3 region is kept as DNA, spanning 39 bases read in frame from base 1. TCRbeta CDR3 regions were amplified from genomic DNA using the immunoSEQ Assay, a bias-controlled multiplex PCR. Per the authors' processing: Nucleated cell counts per sample were estimated from amplification of reference gene primers within the assay. To quantify the absolute abundance of each unique TCRbeta CDR3 rearrangement, sequence reads were collapsed and filtered. For each sample, productive Simpson clonality was calculated by taking the square root of Simpson's diversity index across productive rearrangements. Not all clones reach the TCRdb copy of this immuneACCESS table, which keeps in-frame sequences only. Checked studies attribute under half of the gap to unresolved V genes and leave the rest unexplained. V, J and clone size were drawn from that table, and D and trimming were deduced from the DNA. The sample table contains 63,000 or so clones; only one count was recorded for 84% of them. Of the sample, more than 10% falls within the top ten clones.

Collaborating institutions collected whole blood in K2EDTA tubes following their own protocols. Collaborator samples were shipped for TCRbeta analysis as frozen whole blood, isolated PBMCs, or DNA extracted from either sample type. The V and J segments used are TRBV27 and TRBJ1-2; matching of 6 bases hints at TRBD1 as the D gene. This TCR derives from a human donor in a cohort sampled during active COVID-19. The sample consisted of peripheral blood. This receptor has the CDR3 CASSLGGAYGYTF. The DNA sequence reads TGTGCCAGCAGTTTAGGGGGCGCCTATGGCTACACCTTC.